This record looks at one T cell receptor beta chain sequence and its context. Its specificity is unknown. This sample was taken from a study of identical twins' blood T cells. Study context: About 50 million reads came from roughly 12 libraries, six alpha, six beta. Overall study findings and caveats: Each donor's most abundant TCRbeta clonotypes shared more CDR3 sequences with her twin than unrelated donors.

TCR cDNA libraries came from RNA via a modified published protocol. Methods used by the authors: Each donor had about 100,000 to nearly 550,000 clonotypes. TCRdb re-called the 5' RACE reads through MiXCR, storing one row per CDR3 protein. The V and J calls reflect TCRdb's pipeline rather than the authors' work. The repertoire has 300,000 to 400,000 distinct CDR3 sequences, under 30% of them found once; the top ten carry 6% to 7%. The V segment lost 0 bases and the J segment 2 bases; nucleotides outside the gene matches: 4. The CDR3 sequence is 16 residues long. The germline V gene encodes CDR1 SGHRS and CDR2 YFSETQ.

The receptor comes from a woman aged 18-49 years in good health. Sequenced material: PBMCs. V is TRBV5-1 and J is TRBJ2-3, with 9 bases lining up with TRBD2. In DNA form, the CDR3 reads TGCGCCAGCAGCTTGGTGGCTAGCGGGAACACAGATACGCAGTATTTT. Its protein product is CASSLVASGNTDTQYF. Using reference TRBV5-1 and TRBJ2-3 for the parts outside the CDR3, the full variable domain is KAGVTQTPRYLIKTRGQQVTLSCSPISGHRSVSWYQQTPGQGLQFLFEYFSETQRNKGNFPGRFSGRQFSNSRSEMNVSTLELGDSALYLCASSLVASGNTDTQYFGPGTRLTVL.